A selection of T cell receptor beta chains follows, all from one sample in a study of early T cells in non-severe SARS-CoV-2 infection. TCRdb re-called the 5' RACE reads with MiXCR, one entry per CDR3 protein. This table has fewer than 110,000 distinct CDR3 sequences, 11% appearing once. Input material: whole blood. The receptors were sampled from an adult who was a healthcare worker with PCR-confirmed SARS-CoV-2 infection or an uninfected control (not recorded which). Both conserved end residues are part of each CDR3. D genes are given only for firm matches. Size is stated for part of the rows, as once, few or many counts, or as a class when the clone is expanded.

V gene	J gene	D gene	clone size	CDR3 DNA	CDR3 protein
TRBV29-1	TRBJ1-3	NA	NA	TGCAGCGTTGATGACCTCTCTGGAAACACCATATATTTT	CSVDDLSGNTIYF
TRBV2	TRBJ1-1	NA	many	TGTGCCAGCAGTGAAGTTGGGTTCGGAGCTTTCTTT	CASSEVGFGAFF
TRBV28	TRBJ2-4	TRBD2	NA	TGTGCCAGCAGTTTCCGGGAGGTTCAGTACTTC	CASSFREVQYF
TRBV12-3/TRBV12-4	TRBJ2-1	NA	many	TGTGCCAGCAGCTTAGCCCAGAATGAGCAGTTCTTC	CASSLAQNEQFF
TRBV10-2	TRBJ2-3	TRBD2	few	TGCGCCAGCAGTGAGTTAGCGGGAGGTGTAGTCGAATCAGATACGCAGTATTTT	CASSELAGGVVESDTQYF
TRBV12-3/TRBV12-4	TRBJ1-2	NA	NA	TGTGCCAGCAGTTCTAGCGCTAACTATGGCTACACCTTC	CASSSSANYGYTF
TRBV11-2	TRBJ1-6	TRBD1	NA	TGTGCCAGCAGCTCATACAGGGGTCGGGGAAATTCACCCCTCCACTTT	CASSSYRGRGNSPLHF
TRBV5-1	TRBJ2-5	NA	NA	TGCGCCAGCAGCGTCCGAGGGCCGAACCAGTACTTC	CASSVRGPNQYF
TRBV5-1	TRBJ2-5	TRBD1	NA	TGCGCCAGCAGACCGGACAGGGGGGAGACCCAGTACTTC	CASRPDRGETQYF
TRBV20-1	TRBJ2-7	NA	NA	TGCAGTGGGGCGAGAGTACAGGGAAGCTCCTACGAGCAGTACTTC	CSGARVQGSSYEQYF